This T cell receptor beta chain is from a study of OX40 agonist ivuxolimab in advanced cancers. Peripheral blood came from all dose cohorts at three timepoints. Using immunoSEQ multiplex PCR, the repertoire was profiled, and TCRdb retains in-frame clones only, with some absent. The sample has roughly 80,000 clones; more than 70% are singletons. CDR1 is SEHNR and CDR2 is FQNEAQ in the germline V gene (reference sequence). The length of the CDR3 is 18 residues. The V and J ends lost 4 bases and 2 bases, in that order; junction bases with no gene match: 15. Source: CD4+ or CD8+ T cells sorted from blood, taken in a trial of the OX40 agonist ivuxolimab. The TCR sequence derives from an adult with an advanced solid tumor such as melanoma, head and neck, liver or kidney cancer. This chain links TRBV7-9 with TRBJ2-3, with TRBD2 matching over 7 bases. Here the CDR3 DNA reads TGTGCCAGCAGCTCACTCTTTCGGTCTAGCGGACCCACAGATACGCAGTATTTT. Its protein is CASSSLFRSSGPTDTQYF.